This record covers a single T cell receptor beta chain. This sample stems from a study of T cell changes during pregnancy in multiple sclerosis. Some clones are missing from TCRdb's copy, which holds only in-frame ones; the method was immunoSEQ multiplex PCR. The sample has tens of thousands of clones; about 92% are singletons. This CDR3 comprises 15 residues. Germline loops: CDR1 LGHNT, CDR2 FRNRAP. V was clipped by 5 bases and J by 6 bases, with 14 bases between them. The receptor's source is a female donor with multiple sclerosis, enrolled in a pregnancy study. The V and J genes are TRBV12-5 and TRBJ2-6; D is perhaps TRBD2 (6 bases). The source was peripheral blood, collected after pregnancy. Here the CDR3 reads CASGTGLFLANVLTF. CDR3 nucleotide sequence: TGTGCTAGTGGTACGGGACTGTTCTTGGCCAACGTCCTGACTTTC. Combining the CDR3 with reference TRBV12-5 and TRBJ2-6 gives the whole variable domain DARVTQTPRHKVTEMGQEVTMRCQPILGHNTVFWYRQTMMQGLELLAYFRNRAPLDDSGMPKDRFSAEMPDATLATLKIQPSEPRDSAVYFCASGTGLFLANVLTFGAGSRLTVL.